This TCR beta chain was recovered during a study of T-cell reconstitution after alpha-beta-depleted transplantation in children. Study-wide results and limits: Where some patients showed high TCRbeta diversity at day 60, it came from recipient T cells and thymic progenitors that had survived. It was reported that alpha-beta T cells came from several hundred expanded graft clones (about two months after transplant).

Concerning this clonotype itself: The antigen is not known.

As it was prepared, the TCRbeta library received unique molecular identifiers. From the PCR reads, TCRdb called clonotypes with MiXCR, one entry per CDR3 protein. The data contain approximately 430,000 distinct CDR3 sequences, roughly 15% of them singletons. This TCR came from a boy under three years old who had a stem cell transplant for Wiskott-Aldrich syndrome, so the T cells may come from the graft donor. Source: PBMCs, mostly from graft donor cells, taken 360 days after TCRalphabeta/CD19-depleted stem cell transplant.

CDR3 region: CASSLALGTGDYEQYF. The CDR3, as DNA: TGTGCCAGCAGCTTAGCGCTTGGGACAGGGGACTACGAGCAGTACTTC. This sequence joins TRBV7-9 and TRBJ2-7; TRBD1 matches at 10 bases. Germline V gives CDR1 SEHNR, CDR2 FQNEAQ (reference sequence). J gave up 3 bases and V 0 bases, and 5 bases lay outside the gene matches. The length of the CDR3 is 16 residues.